The 10 T cell receptor beta chains listed next were all sequenced from one sample in a study of T cell responses to AZD1222 COVID-19 vaccine. Method: immunoSEQ multiplex PCR; TCRdb's copy keeps in-frame clones and lacks some. The sample includes 150,000 to 200,000 clones, 90% of them seen just once. The input for sequencing was peripheral blood, taken 28 days after the second dose of the MenACWY control vaccine. These receptors were collected from an adult who received the MenACWY meningococcal vaccine as a control.

The gene calls are TRBV6-1 and TRBJ1-1; D not resolved. V was cut by 2 bases and J by 3 bases, with 4 bases left in between. CDR3 length equals 12 residues. Germline loops: CDR1 MNHNS, CDR2 SASEGT. The chain's CDR3 is CASSEIYTEAFF. Written as DNA, the CDR3 is TGTGCCAGCAGTGAAATATACACTGAAGCTTTCTTT.

The CDR3 is CASESGLAGGYNEQFF. DNA of the CDR3: TGTGCCAGCGAATCGGGACTAGCGGGGGGCTACAATGAGCAGTTCTTC. The V call is TRBV28, the J call TRBJ2-1; 15 nucleotides agree with TRBD2. The trim removed 8 bases at V and 3 bases at J, leaving 5 bases unmatched. CDR1 and CDR2 (germline): MDHEN, SYDVKM. The CDR3 extends over 16 amino acids.

The V gene is TRBV29-1, the J gene TRBJ1-6; D call uncertain. V shed 5 bases and J shed 10 bases, with 12 bases lying between them. The CDR3 totals 12 residues. From germline, CDR1 is SQVTM and CDR2 ANQGSEA. The CDR3 loop is CSVSSEGSPLHF. The CDR3 region has the DNA TGCAGCGTTTCCAGTGAGGGATCACCCCTCCACTTT.

The CDR3 protein is CASSFQDRGSDEQFF. The CDR3 DNA reads TGTGCCAGCAGTTTCCAAGACAGGGGGTCCGATGAGCAGTTCTTC. The chain uses TRBV6-2 or TRBV6-3 and TRBJ2-1; TRBD1 agrees at 9 bases. The ends lost 4 bases at V and 8 bases at J; junction bases unmatched: 9. CDR1 and CDR2 from the germline V gene are MNHEY and SVGEGT. The CDR3 totals 15 residues.

The chain combines TRBV2 with TRBJ2-1; 7 bases are a match to TRBD2. V lost 1 base, J lost 9 bases, and 3 bases stayed unmatched. This CDR3 has 13 residues. Germline values: CDR1 SNHLY, CDR2 FYNNEI. The CDR3: CASSEEGGSEQFF. DNA for the CDR3: TGTGCCAGCAGTGAAGAGGGAGGGAGTGAGCAGTTCTTC.

The V and J genes are TRBV18 and TRBJ2-7; 8 nucleotides agree with TRBD1. The V gene's germline CDR1 is KGHSH and CDR2 LQKENI. The CDR3 length is 15 residues. V shed 4 bases, J shed 4 bases, and the junction held 9 bases outside the gene matches. DNA for the CDR3: TGTGCCAGCTCACGAGGGGCAGGGGGCGCGTACGAGCAGTACTTC. Encoded protein: CASSRGAGGAYEQYF. Based on the CDR3 plus reference TRBV18 and TRBJ2-7, the full variable domain is NAGVMQNPRHLVRRRGQEARLRCSPMKGHSHVYWYRQLPEEGLKFMVYLQKENIIDESGMPKERFSAEFPKEGPSILRIQQVVRGDSAAYFCASSRGAGGAYEQYFGPGTRLTVT.

The chain recombines TRBV7-2 with TRBJ2-7; 13 bases are shared with TRBD2. Trimming took 5 bases from V and 4 from J; bases not matched to a gene: 5. The CDR3 runs to 15 residues. Germline V gene lookup returns CDR1 SGHTA and CDR2 FQGNSA. The CDR3 nucleotides are TGTGCCAGCAGCCCCGGGACTAGCGGGATGTACGAGCAGTACTTC. Its protein is CASSPGTSGMYEQYF.

The chain has TRBV5-4 and TRBJ2-3; 8 bases align to TRBD1. V shed 4 bases, J shed 4 bases, and the junction held 5 bases outside the gene matches. The CDR3 is 14 amino acids. The germline V gene encodes CDR1 SGHNT and CDR2 YYREEE (reference sequence). The CDR3 DNA is TGTGCCAGCAGCCCGGACAGGGCGTCAGATACGCAGTATTTT. The encoded protein is CASSPDRASDTQYF.

The chain carries TRBV5-1 and TRBJ1-2, with unresolved D. CDR3 length equals 16 residues. Germline lookup yields CDR1 SGHRS and CDR2 YFSETQ. V lost 0 bases and J 2 bases, leaving 14 bases between the germline ends. This CDR3 is CASSLDLRPLNYGYTF. CDR3 coding DNA: TGCGCCAGCAGCTTGGACTTGCGTCCCTTAAACTATGGCTACACCTTC. Variable domain in full (rest from reference TRBV5-1 and TRBJ1-2): KAGVTQTPRYLIKTRGQQVTLSCSPISGHRSVSWYQQTPGQGLQFLFEYFSETQRNKGNFPGRFSGRQFSNSRSEMNVSTLELGDSALYLCASSLDLRPLNYGYTFGSGTRLTVV.

J is TRBJ2-2 and V is TRBV18, with a possible D match to TRBD1 (5 bases). Germline CDR1 reads KGHSH; CDR2 reads LQKENI. Trimming took 3 bases from V and 0 from J, leaving 11 bases between them. CDR3 size: 16 residues. The CDR3 nucleotides read TGTGCCAGCTCACCTCTGGACACCGCGAACACCGGGGAGCTGTTTTTT. It specifies CASSPLDTANTGELFF. The full variable domain, in which reference TRBV18 and TRBJ2-2 provide the parts outside the CDR3, is NAGVMQNPRHLVRRRGQEARLRCSPMKGHSHVYWYRQLPEEGLKFMVYLQKENIIDESGMPKERFSAEFPKEGPSILRIQQVVRGDSAAYFCASSPLDTANTGELFFGEGSRLTVL.